A single sample gave rise to the 10 T cell receptor beta chains below, sequenced in a study of blood T cell repertoires in COVID-19. Some clones are missing from TCRdb's copy, which holds only in-frame ones; the method was immunoSEQ multiplex PCR. The data show about 350,000 clones, more than 85% seen once. Sequencing was done on a sample of PBMCs or T cells enriched from blood (not recorded which). These receptors originate from a woman aged 30 to 39 who had recovered from COVID-19.

The chain links TRBV6-4 to TRBJ1-1; D gene unclear. V dropped 0 bases and J dropped 7 bases, with 9 bases sitting between them. This CDR3 has 13 residues. CDR1 is MRHNA and CDR2 is SNTAGT in the germline V gene. CDR3 sequence (DNA): TGTGCCAGCAGTGACTCCGGGGAGCTTGAAGCTTTCTTT. It codes for CASSDSGELEAFF.

As to this clone: Other DNA sequences in this specimen translate into the identical CDR3. The V and J genes are TRBV5-1 and TRBJ1-2; D uncertain. This CDR3 comprises 14 residues. V lost 0 bases, J lost 2 bases, and 8 bases lay in between. CDR1 and CDR2 from the germline V gene are SGHRS and YFSETQ. The CDR3 DNA is TGCGCCAGCAGCTTGGGACAAATGAACTATGGCTACACCTTC. Translated, it gives CASSLGQMNYGYTF.

V usage is TRBV9 and J usage is TRBJ1-3; D might be TRBD1 (6 bases). CDR3 length: 16 residues. V lost 0 bases to trimming and J lost 4 bases, with 14 bases between them. In germline, CDR1 is SGDLS, CDR2 YYNGEE. In DNA, the CDR3 is TGTGCCAGCAGCGTAGGGGCAGGGGTGGACGGAAACACCATATATTTT. This codes for CASSVGAGVDGNTIYF.

V usage is TRBV18 and J usage is TRBJ2-7; TRBD1 matches at 7 bases. J was trimmed by 4 bases and V by 6 bases; bases with no gene match: 9. The CDR3 sequence is 14 residues long. Per the germline V gene, CDR1 is KGHSH and CDR2 is LQKENI. The CDR3 spells CASSLGTATYEQYF. The CDR3 DNA reads TGTGCCAGCTCTTTGGGGACAGCAACATACGAGCAGTACTTC.

This rearrangement joins TRBV27 to TRBJ2-7; maybe TRBD2 (5 bases). Germline V lookup: CDR1 MNHEY, CDR2 SMNVEV (reference sequence). This CDR3 spans 15 amino acids. Trimming took 6 bases from V and 2 from J, leaving 17 bases between them. The CDR3 protein is CASSPAGRPTYEQYF. In nucleotides, the CDR3 is TGTGCCAGCAGCCCTGCGGGCCGGCCTACCTACGAGCAGTACTTC.

This clone was seen a few times. J is TRBJ2-7 and V is TRBV27, with 7 bases aligning to TRBD1. CDR3 length: 16 amino acids. Per the germline V gene, CDR1 is MNHEY and CDR2 is SMNVEV (reference sequence). V dropped 3 bases and J dropped 0; count of bases not matched to a gene: 8. The CDR3 sequence is CASSFRDRVGSYEQYF. CDR3 DNA: TGTGCCAGCAGTTTTCGTGACAGGGTTGGCTCCTACGAGCAGTACTTC.

V gene TRBV29-1 combines with J gene TRBJ1-1, with D perhaps TRBD1 (6 bases). This CDR3 is built from 13 residues. The germline gives CDR1 SQVTM, CDR2 ANQGSEA. Trimming took 5 bases from V and 2 from J, leaving 12 bases between them. The DNA of the CDR3 is TGCAGCGTTTCTACAGGGACCAACACTGAAGCTTTCTTT. Its translation is CSVSTGTNTEAFF.

The rearrangement links TRBV29-1 to TRBJ1-1, with D unresolved. V lost 6 bases to trimming and J lost 1 base, with 9 bases between them. CDR3 size: 12 residues. The germline V gene encodes CDR1 SQVTM and CDR2 ANQGSEA. The CDR3 DNA reads TGCAGCGTGCTCCTACCGAACACTGAAGCTTTCTTT. The encoded protein is CSVLLPNTEAFF.

The gene calls are TRBV18 and TRBJ2-2, with TRBD2 identical over 11 bases. Germline V gives CDR1 KGHSH, CDR2 LQKENI. The CDR3 contains 18 residues. V lost 3 bases and J lost 3; bases outside the gene matches: 9. The CDR3 loop reads CASSPTGTSGHYTGELFF. The DNA for the CDR3 is TGTGCCAGCTCACCGACCGGGACTAGCGGACATTACACCGGGGAGCTGTTTTTT.

This clone has just a few counts. The chain recombines TRBV27 with TRBJ2-3; weak D call: TRBD2 (6 bases). This CDR3 contains 14 residues. Trimming shortened V by 5 bases and J by 0 bases, and 9 bases separated the two germline ends. Germline V lookup: CDR1 MNHEY, CDR2 SMNVEV (reference sequence). The CDR3 DNA reads as TGTGCCAGCAGTATTAGCGGAAGCACAGATACGCAGTATTTT. It yields the protein CASSISGSTDTQYF.